A single sample gave rise to the 2 T cell receptor beta chains below, sequenced in a study of post-analysis software for immune sequencing data. Findings and limits, study-wide: Several TRBV segments, TRBV5-6, TRBV5-1 and TRBV20-1 among them, were found more frequent in patients than controls.

Prepared libraries of TCR beta cDNA carried unique molecular identifiers. TCRdb reprocessed the PCR reads via MiXCR and lists one record per CDR3 protein. The table shows 700,000 to 800,000 distinct CDR3 sequences, with 25% to 30% occurring only once. What these receptors recognize is not known. The specimen was blood. These receptors were collected from a girl between 5 and 17 years old with multiple sclerosis.

J is TRBJ1-2 and V is TRBV4-2; D uncertain. This CDR3 contains 14 residues. V lost 4 bases and J lost 4, with 13 bases in between. The V gene's germline CDR1 is LGHNA and CDR2 YNFKEQ. The CDR3 here is CASSLNNPAYGYTF. CDR3 nucleotides: TGTGCCAGCAGCCTCAATAACCCGGCCTATGGCTACACCTTC.

This clonotype was recorded a few times. The gene calls are TRBV4-2 and TRBJ2-5; D is unresolved. With 2 bases removed from V and 2 bases from J, the gap between germline ends came to 15 bases. Germline V lookup: CDR1 LGHNA, CDR2 YNFKEQ. The CDR3 is made up of 16 amino acids. This CDR3 is CASSQFGRASQETQYF. The CDR3, as DNA: TGTGCCAGCAGCCAATTCGGACGGGCATCGCAAGAGACCCAGTACTTC.